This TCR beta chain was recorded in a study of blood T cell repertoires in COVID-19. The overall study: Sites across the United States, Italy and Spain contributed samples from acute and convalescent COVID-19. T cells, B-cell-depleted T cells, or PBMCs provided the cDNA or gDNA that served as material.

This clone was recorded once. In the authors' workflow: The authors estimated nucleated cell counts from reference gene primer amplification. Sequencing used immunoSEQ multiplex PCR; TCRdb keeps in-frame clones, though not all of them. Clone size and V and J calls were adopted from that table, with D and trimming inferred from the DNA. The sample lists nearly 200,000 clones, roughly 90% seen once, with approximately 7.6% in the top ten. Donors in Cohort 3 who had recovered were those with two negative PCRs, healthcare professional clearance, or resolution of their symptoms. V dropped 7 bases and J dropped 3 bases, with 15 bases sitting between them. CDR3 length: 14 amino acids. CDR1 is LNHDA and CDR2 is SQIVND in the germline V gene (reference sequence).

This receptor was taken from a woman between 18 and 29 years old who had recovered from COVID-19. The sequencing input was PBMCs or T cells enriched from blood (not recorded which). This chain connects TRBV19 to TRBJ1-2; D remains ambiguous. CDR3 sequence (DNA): TGTGCCAGTATGGACTTGAGGCTAGACTATGGCTACACCTTC. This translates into CASMDLRLDYGYTF.